The 24 T cell receptor beta chains below come from one sample, sequenced in a study of T cells in narcolepsy. The method was immunoSEQ multiplex PCR; TCRdb's version includes in-frame clones alone and lacks a portion of them. The profile shows about 34,000 clones, roughly 78% of them singletons. The sample comprised CD45RA- memory CD4+ T cells from PBMCs. The receptors originated from a human donor with narcolepsy.

The chain has TRBV7-2 and TRBJ1-1; 8 bases align to TRBD1. The V segment lost 5 bases and the J segment 5 bases; nucleotides outside the gene matches: 7. Germline V CDR1 and CDR2: SGHTA, FQGNSA. CDR3 length: 14 amino acids. In DNA form, the CDR3 reads TGTGCCAGCAGCCCCGGACAGGGTCGGACTGAAGCTTTCTTT. It is translated as CASSPGQGRTEAFF.

This CDR3 reads CASSYFSPVGNTEAFF. The CDR3 DNA follows: TGTGCCAGCAGTTACTTCTCGCCGGTTGGGAACACTGAAGCTTTCTTT. The chain links TRBV6-5 to TRBJ1-1; D gene unclear. The CDR3 has 16 residues. Trimming took 1 base from V and 1 from J, leaving 13 bases between them. The germline V gene has CDR1 MNHEY and CDR2 SVGAGI.

The chain combines TRBV19 with TRBJ2-7; D might be TRBD2 (5 bases). Trimming shortened V by 5 bases and J by 3 bases, and 20 bases separated the two germline ends. The CDR3 runs 16 residues. From germline, CDR1 is LNHDA and CDR2 SQIVND (reference sequence). DNA for the CDR3: TGTGCCAGTAGTCGCGCCGGACTCGACCCCCTCTACGAGCAGTACTTC. Protein product: CASSRAGLDPLYEQYF.

The CDR3 sequence: CAIRDPDAKNIQYF. The DNA of the CDR3 is TGTGCCATCAGAGATCCAGACGCCAAAAACATTCAGTACTTC. The chain couples TRBV10-3 to TRBJ2-4; D is undetermined. Germline-derived CDR1 and CDR2 are ENHRY and SYGVKD. CDR3 size: 14 residues. The V and J ends lost 6 bases and 1 base respectively, with 10 bases between them.

Points on this clone: Other DNA variants within this sample encode the same CDR3. The rearrangement links TRBV7-6 to TRBJ2-2; 9 bases map to TRBD2. Germline V gives CDR1 SGHVS, CDR2 FNYEAQ. The trim removed 8 bases at V and 7 bases at J, leaving 11 bases unmatched. There are 15 residues in the CDR3. The CDR3 sequence: CASGKIAGVGGELFF. CDR3 coding DNA: TGTGCCAGCGGCAAGATAGCGGGAGTAGGCGGGGAGCTGTTTTTT. Complete variable domain (other parts from reference TRBV7-6 and TRBJ2-2): GAGVSQSPRYKVTKRGQDVALRCDPISGHVSLYWYRQALGQGPEFLTYFNYEAQQDKSGLPNDRFSAERPEGSISTLTIQRTEQRDSAMYRCASGKIAGVGGELFFGEGSRLTVL.

The chain is built from TRBV19 and TRBJ1-2; no definite D call. CDR3 length: 11 residues. The germline CDR1 and CDR2 sequences are LNHDA and SQIVND (reference sequence). V lost 5 bases to trimming and J lost 4 bases, with 5 bases between them. DNA of the CDR3: TGTGCCAGTAGTCATCGCTATGGCTACACCTTC. Its protein product is CASSHRYGYTF.

For the CDR3, the DNA is TGTGCCAGCAGCTTAGAGCTCGGGAGGAGCGATGAGCAGTTCTTC. Amino acids: CASSLELGRSDEQFF. The V call is TRBV11-2, the J call TRBJ2-1, with TRBD2 matching 7 bases. Germline CDR1 is SGHAT and CDR2 is FQNNGV. The CDR3 sequence is 15 residues long. V was clipped by 0 bases and J by 8 bases; unmatched bases: 7.

The chain employs TRBV10-1 and TRBJ2-3; D possibly corresponds to TRBD1 (6 bases). The CDR3 sequence is 18 residues long. Germline CDR1 reads WNHNN; CDR2 reads SYGVQD (reference sequence). Trimming shortened V by 3 bases and J by 2 bases, and 21 bases separated the two germline ends. In DNA, the CDR3 is TGCGCCAGCAGTGAACAGGGCGCCGAGGATCCCGCCACAGATACGCAGTATTTT. Its protein is CASSEQGAEDPATDTQYF.

V and J are TRBV28 and TRBJ2-5, with a tentative D call TRBD1 (7 bases). This CDR3 spans 13 amino acids. The V end lost 6 bases, the J end lost 5 bases, and 13 bases lay between the germline ends. The germline CDR1 and CDR2 sequences are MDHEN and SYDVKM. For the CDR3, the DNA is TGTGCCAGCAGAATGACAGGGAGGGAGACCCAGTACTTC. Residues: CASRMTGRETQYF. Full variable domain (rest looked up from reference TRBV28 and TRBJ2-5): DVKVTQSSRYLVKRTGEKVFLECVQDMDHENMFWYRQDPGLGLRLIYFSYDVKMKEKGDIPEGYSVSREKKERFSLILESASTNQTSMYLCASRMTGRETQYFGPGTRLLVL.

The rearrangement links TRBV19 to TRBJ1-1, with 7 nucleotides matching TRBD1. The length of the CDR3 is 17 residues. Trimming removed 7 bases from V and 4 bases from J; junction bases left unmatched: 18. CDR1 LNHDA and CDR2 SQIVND come from the germline V gene (reference sequence). The DNA for the CDR3 is TGTGCCAGTATTGCGTACCCCAACAGGGGAGGAATCACTGAAGCTTTCTTT. It yields the protein CASIAYPNRGGITEAFF. Full variable domain (missing parts from reference TRBV19 and TRBJ1-1): DGGITQSPKYLFRKEGQNVTLSCEQNLNHDAMYWYRQDPGQGLRLIYYSQIVNDFQKGDIAEGYSVSREKKESFPLTVTSAQKNPTAFYLCASIAYPNRGGITEAFFGQGTRLTVV.

A few counts support this clone. This rearrangement joins TRBV2 to TRBJ1-5; 8 bases agree with TRBD1. CDR1 and CDR2 from the germline V gene are SNHLY and FYNNEI. The CDR3 loop spans 18 amino acids. Trimming cost V 4 bases and J 2 bases; bases outside gene matches: 13. CDR3 sequence reads: CASSATPPAQGGNQPQHF. The CDR3, as DNA: TGTGCCAGCAGTGCAACGCCCCCGGCACAGGGGGGCAATCAGCCCCAGCATTTT. The complete variable domain, with remaining parts taken from reference TRBV2 and TRBJ1-5, reads EPEVTQTPSHQVTQMGQEVILRCVPISNHLYFYWYRQILGQKVEFLVSFYNNEISEKSEIFDDQFSVERPDGSNFTLKIRSTKLEDSAMYFCASSATPPAQGGNQPQHFGDGTRLSIL.

The rearrangement links TRBV19 to TRBJ1-1; 7 bases are shared with TRBD1. The CDR3 has 15 amino acids. Per the germline V gene, CDR1 is LNHDA and CDR2 is SQIVND (reference sequence). The V and J ends lost 9 bases and 1 base, in that order; junction bases with no gene match: 11. This CDR3 reads CASRGEGAANTEAFF. In DNA, the CDR3 is TGTGCCAGCAGGGGGGAGGGCGCGGCGAACACTGAAGCTTTCTTT.

The V call is TRBV15, the J call TRBJ1-4; 9 positions match TRBD1. Germline assignment: CDR1 LNHNV and CDR2 YYDKDF (reference sequence). After removal of 0 bases from V and 8 bases from J, the junction contained 4 bases not matched to a gene. The CDR3 runs 15 residues. CDR3 DNA sequence: TGTGCCACCAGCAGAGAGGCTGGGACAGGGGAAAAACTGTTTTTT. This translates into CATSREAGTGEKLFF. Full variable domain (missing parts from reference TRBV15 and TRBJ1-4): DAMVIQNPRYQVTQFGKPVTLSCSQTLNHNVMYWYQQKSSQAPKLLFHYYDKDFNNEADTPDNFQSRRPNTSFCFLDIRSPGLGDTAMYLCATSREAGTGEKLFFGSGTQLSVL.

About this clone: One end of the junction is discordant with germline, which a read error may explain. The chain couples TRBV7-9 to TRBJ2-5, with 10 bases fitting TRBD2. Germline CDR1 is SEHNR and CDR2 is FQNEAQ (reference sequence). This CDR3 comprises 14 residues. The CDR3 DNA follows: TGTGCCAGCAGCCTAGCGGGAGCGTGGGAGACCCAGTACTTC. This translates into CASSLAGAWETQYF.

The CDR3 reads CASRPSSYNSPLHF. The CDR3 nucleotides are TGTGCCAGCAGACCGAGCTCCTATAATTCACCCCTCCACTTT. The gene calls are TRBV6-1 and TRBJ1-6, with no clear D. Germline CDR1 MNHNS, CDR2 SASEGT. V was clipped by 6 bases and J by 0 bases, with 6 bases between them. The CDR3 runs to 14 residues.

V is TRBV7-9 and J is TRBJ2-3; no clear D gene. The V end was cut by 2 bases, the J end by 2 bases, with 14 bases between. The CDR3 totals 16 residues. CDR1 SEHNR and CDR2 FQNEAQ come from the germline V gene (reference sequence). The CDR3 loop is CASSLKFGPDTDTQYF. In nucleotides, the CDR3 is TGTGCCAGCAGCTTAAAGTTCGGACCTGACACAGATACGCAGTATTTT.

The V gene is TRBV7-2, the J gene TRBJ2-3; D may be TRBD2 (5 bases). Between the trimmed V and J ends, which lost 2 bases and 5 bases, there was a span of 14 bases. Germline CDR1 reads SGHTA; CDR2 reads FQGNSA. The CDR3 spans 15 residues. The CDR3 DNA reads TGTGCCAGCAGCTTAAATTTGCGGGTGGGAGATACGCAGTATTTT. Translation gives CASSLNLRVGDTQYF.

The chain joins TRBV6-1 to TRBJ1-1; D ambiguous. V lost 3 bases, J lost 5 bases, and 19 bases lay in between. Looked up from germline, CDR1 is MNHNS and CDR2 is SASEGT. The CDR3 totals 16 residues. The CDR3 is CASSEQPVALGTEAFF. The CDR3 nucleotides are TGTGCCAGCAGTGAGCAGCCCGTGGCCCTTGGGACTGAAGCTTTCTTT.

The chain couples TRBV15 to TRBJ2-6; perhaps D is TRBD1 or TRBD2 (5 bases each). CDR1 is LNHNV, CDR2 YYDKDF, per germline (reference sequence). The CDR3 covers 15 residues. V dropped 5 bases and J dropped 4 bases, with 12 bases sitting between them. The CDR3 nucleotides are TGTGCCACCAGCCCGAGGGGCTCCGGGGCCAACGTCCTGACTTTC. It translates to CATSPRGSGANVLTF.

The chain uses TRBV27 and TRBJ2-1, with 12 bases that match TRBD2. Germline loops: CDR1 MNHEY, CDR2 SMNVEV (reference sequence). The ends lost 4 bases at V and 7 bases at J; junction bases unmatched: 17. This CDR3 has 19 amino acids. This chain's CDR3 is CASSWRGTDTSGRQNEQFF. The CDR3 coding sequence is TGTGCCAGCAGTTGGCGAGGGACGGATACTAGCGGGAGGCAGAATGAGCAGTTCTTC.

The chain links TRBV5-1 to TRBJ2-7; 13 bases map to TRBD2. V shed 3 bases, J shed 4 bases, and the junction held 4 bases outside the gene matches. This CDR3 has 15 residues. Germline loops: CDR1 SGHRS, CDR2 YFSETQ. The CDR3 DNA follows: TGCGCCAGCAGCTCTGGGACTAGCGGGGCTTACGAGCAGTACTTC. Amino acids: CASSSGTSGAYEQYF.

The chain joins TRBV19 to TRBJ2-5; TRBD2 agrees at 9 bases. The CDR3 runs 15 residues. V shed 5 bases and J 2 bases; nucleotides not matched to a gene: 6. CDR1 LNHDA and CDR2 SQIVND come from the germline V gene (reference sequence). DNA of the CDR3: TGTGCCAGTAGTTGGGCTAGCGGGACACAAGAGACCCAGTACTTC. Protein sequence: CASSWASGTQETQYF. Full variable domain (rest looked up from reference TRBV19 and TRBJ2-5): DGGITQSPKYLFRKEGQNVTLSCEQNLNHDAMYWYRQDPGQGLRLIYYSQIVNDFQKGDIAEGYSVSREKKESFPLTVTSAQKNPTAFYLCASSWASGTQETQYFGPGTRLLVL.

The rearrangement uses TRBV5-4 and TRBJ2-1, with 10 bases that match TRBD2. The CDR3 is 16 residues long. Germline V gene sequence: CDR1 SGHNT, CDR2 YYREEE (reference sequence). The ends lost 5 bases at V and 2 bases at J; junction bases unmatched: 7. CDR3 in amino acids: CASSSGGPEAYNEQFF. CDR3 DNA sequence: TGTGCCAGCAGTAGCGGGGGGCCTGAAGCCTACAATGAGCAGTTCTTC.

This chain links TRBV4-2 with TRBJ1-2, with TRBD1 identical over 8 bases. This CDR3 comprises 16 residues. V shed 3 bases, J shed 4 bases, and the junction held 10 bases outside the gene matches. Germline V lookup: CDR1 LGHNA, CDR2 YNFKEQ. This CDR3 reads CASSQTPTGVGYGYTF. CDR3 coding DNA: TGTGCCAGCAGCCAGACCCCGACAGGGGTGGGCTATGGCTACACCTTC.